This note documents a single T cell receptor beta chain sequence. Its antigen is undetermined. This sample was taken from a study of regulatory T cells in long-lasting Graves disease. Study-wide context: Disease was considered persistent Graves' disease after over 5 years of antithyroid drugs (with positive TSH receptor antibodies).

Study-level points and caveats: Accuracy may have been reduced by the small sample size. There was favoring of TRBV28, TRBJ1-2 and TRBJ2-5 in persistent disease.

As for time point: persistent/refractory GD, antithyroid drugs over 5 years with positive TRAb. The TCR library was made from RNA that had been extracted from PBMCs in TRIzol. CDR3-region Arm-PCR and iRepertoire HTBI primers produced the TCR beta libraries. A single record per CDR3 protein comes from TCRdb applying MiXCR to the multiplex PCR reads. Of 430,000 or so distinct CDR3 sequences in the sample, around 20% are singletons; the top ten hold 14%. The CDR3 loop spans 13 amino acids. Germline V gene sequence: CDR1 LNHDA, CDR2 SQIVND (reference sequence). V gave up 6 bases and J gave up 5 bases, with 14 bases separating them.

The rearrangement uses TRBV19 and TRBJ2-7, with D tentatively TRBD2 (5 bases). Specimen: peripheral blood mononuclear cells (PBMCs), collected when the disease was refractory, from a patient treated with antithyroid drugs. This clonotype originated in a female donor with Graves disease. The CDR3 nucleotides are TGTGCCAGTAGGGCGGGTATGGCCGACGAGCAGTACTTC. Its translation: CASRAGMADEQYF.